This T cell receptor beta chain was sequenced in a study of T cells expressing NK-cell markers. For the study at large: Sorted CD3+CD56+NKG2C+, CD3+CD56+NKG2C- and CD3+CD56-NKG2C+ T-cell subsets were beta-chain profiled. Out of eight donors sequenced, seven tested HCMV-seropositive and the remaining one seronegative. General observations from the study: For several donors, the dominant NKG2C+ clonotypes made up roughly 1.0-7.0% of their CD8+ T cells. In a handful of donors, dominant clonotypes made up about 28.3-60.1% of CD3+CD56-NKG2C+ cells.

With the 5' RACE reads reprocessed, TCRdb shows one record per CDR3 protein and no DNA. Here the sample table reports a few hundred thousand distinct CDR3 sequences. The length of the CDR3 is 14 residues. From germline, CDR1 is MNHNS and CDR2 SASEGT. With regard to this clonotype: What it binds is unknown.

Sequenced material: blood T cells: a sorted CD56 or NKG2C T cell subset, CD4+ or CD8+ T cells, or bulk PBMC T cells (not recorded which). The source of this sequence is a man aged 18-75 years in good health. The chain links TRBV6-1 to TRBJ2-1. The CDR3 protein is CASSDPGLLNEQFF.